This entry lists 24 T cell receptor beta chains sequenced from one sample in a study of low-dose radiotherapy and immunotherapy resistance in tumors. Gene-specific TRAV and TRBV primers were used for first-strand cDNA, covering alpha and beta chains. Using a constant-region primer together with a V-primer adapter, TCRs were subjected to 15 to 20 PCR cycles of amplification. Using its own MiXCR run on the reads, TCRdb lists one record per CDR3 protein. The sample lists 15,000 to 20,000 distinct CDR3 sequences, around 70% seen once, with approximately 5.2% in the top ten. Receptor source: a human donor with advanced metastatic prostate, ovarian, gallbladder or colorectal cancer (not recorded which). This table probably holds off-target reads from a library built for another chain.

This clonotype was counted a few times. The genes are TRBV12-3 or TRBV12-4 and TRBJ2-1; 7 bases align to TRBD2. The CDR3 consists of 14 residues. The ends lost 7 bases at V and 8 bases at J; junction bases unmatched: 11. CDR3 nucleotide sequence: TGTGCCAGCACCAGTGGACTAGTGATGTATGAGCAGTTCTTC. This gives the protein CASTSGLVMYEQFF.

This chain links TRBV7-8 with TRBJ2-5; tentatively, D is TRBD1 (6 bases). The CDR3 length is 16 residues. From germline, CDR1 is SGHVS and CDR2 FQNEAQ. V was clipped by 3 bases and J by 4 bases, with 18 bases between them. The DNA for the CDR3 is TGTGCCAGCAGCTTGGCGTCAAGGGGGAATAGAGAGACCCAGTACTTC. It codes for CASSLASRGNRETQYF.

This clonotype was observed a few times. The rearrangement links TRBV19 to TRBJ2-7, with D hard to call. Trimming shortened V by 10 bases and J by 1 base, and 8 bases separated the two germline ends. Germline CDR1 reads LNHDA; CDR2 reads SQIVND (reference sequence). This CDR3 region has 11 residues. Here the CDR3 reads CATSESYEQYF. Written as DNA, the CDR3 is TGTGCCACCTCCGAATCCTACGAGCAGTACTTC.

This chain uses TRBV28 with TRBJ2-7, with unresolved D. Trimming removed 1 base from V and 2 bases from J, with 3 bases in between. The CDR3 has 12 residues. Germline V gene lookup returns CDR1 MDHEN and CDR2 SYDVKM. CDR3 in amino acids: CASSLLTYEQYF. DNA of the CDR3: TGTGCCAGCAGTTTATTGACCTACGAGCAGTACTTC.

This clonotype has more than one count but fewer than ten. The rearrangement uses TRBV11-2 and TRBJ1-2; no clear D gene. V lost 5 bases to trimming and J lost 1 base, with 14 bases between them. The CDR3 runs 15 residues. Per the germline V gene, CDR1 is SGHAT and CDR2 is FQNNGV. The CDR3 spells CASSQTGRSNYGYTF. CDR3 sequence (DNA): TGTGCCAGCAGCCAAACCGGGAGGAGTAACTATGGCTACACCTTC.

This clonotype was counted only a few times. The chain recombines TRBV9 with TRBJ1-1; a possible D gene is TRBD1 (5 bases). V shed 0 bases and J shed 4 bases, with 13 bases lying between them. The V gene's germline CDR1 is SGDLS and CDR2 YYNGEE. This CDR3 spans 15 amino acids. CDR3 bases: TGTGCCAGCAGCGTAGTAGGGGAAGCTGGCACTGAAGCTTTCTTT. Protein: CASSVVGEAGTEAFF.

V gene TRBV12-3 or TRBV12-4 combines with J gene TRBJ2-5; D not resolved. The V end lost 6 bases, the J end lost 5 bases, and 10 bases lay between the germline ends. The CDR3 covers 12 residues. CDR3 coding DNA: TGTGCCAGCAGGAGGCAGGTCGAGACCCAGTACTTC. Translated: CASRRQVETQYF.

As DNA, the CDR3 is TGTGCCAGCAGCTTGTCTCAGGGATCCACCGGGGAGCTGTTTTTT. Its translation is CASSLSQGSTGELFF. This chain uses TRBV5-4 with TRBJ2-2, with a weak D call TRBD1 (5 bases). CDR3 length: 15 amino acids. Between the trimmed V and J ends, which lost 1 base and 4 bases, there was a span of 11 bases. Germline V gene sequence: CDR1 SGHNT, CDR2 YYREEE (reference sequence).

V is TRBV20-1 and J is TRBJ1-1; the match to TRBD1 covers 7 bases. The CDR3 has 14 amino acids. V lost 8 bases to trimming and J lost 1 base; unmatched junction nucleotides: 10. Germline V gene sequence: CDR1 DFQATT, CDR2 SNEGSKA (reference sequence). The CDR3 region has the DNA TGCAGTCCACATAGGGACAGTGGGAACACTGAAGCTTTCTTT. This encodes CSPHRDSGNTEAFF.

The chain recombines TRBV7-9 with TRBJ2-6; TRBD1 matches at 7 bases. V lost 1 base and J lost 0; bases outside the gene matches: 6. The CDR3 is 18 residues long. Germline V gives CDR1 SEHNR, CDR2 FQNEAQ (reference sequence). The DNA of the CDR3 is TGTGCCAGCAGCTTAGACAGGACAGGAGACTCTGGGGCCAACGTCCTGACTTTC. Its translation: CASSLDRTGDSGANVLTF.

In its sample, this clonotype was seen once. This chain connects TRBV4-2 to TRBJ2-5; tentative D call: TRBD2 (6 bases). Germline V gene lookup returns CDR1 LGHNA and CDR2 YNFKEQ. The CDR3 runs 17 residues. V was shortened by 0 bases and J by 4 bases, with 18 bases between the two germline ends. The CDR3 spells CASSQEGSAGIGETQYF. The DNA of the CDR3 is TGTGCCAGCAGCCAAGAGGGCAGCGCGGGAATTGGAGAGACCCAGTACTTC.

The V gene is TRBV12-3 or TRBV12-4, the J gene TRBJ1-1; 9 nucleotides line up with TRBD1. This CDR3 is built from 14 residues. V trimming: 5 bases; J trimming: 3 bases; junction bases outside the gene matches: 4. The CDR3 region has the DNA TGTGCCAGCAGTAAACAGGGGGCGGACACTGAAGCTTTCTTT. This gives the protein CASSKQGADTEAFF.

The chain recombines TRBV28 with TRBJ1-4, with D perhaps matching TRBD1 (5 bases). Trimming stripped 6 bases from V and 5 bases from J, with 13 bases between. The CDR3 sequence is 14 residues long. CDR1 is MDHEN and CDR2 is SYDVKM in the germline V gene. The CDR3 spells CASRTAGENEKLFF. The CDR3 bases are TGTGCCAGCAGGACAGCTGGGGAAAATGAAAAACTGTTTTTT.

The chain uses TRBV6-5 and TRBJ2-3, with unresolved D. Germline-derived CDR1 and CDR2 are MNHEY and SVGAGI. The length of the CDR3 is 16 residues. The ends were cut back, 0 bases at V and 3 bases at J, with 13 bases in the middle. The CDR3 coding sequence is TGTGCCAGCAGTTACTCGGTCCCCTATGGGACAGATACGCAGTATTTT. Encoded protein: CASSYSVPYGTDTQYF.

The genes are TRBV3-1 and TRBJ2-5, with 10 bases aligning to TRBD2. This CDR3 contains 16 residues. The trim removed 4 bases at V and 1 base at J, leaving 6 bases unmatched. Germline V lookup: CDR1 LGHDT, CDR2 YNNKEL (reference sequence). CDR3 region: CASSRGIAGGQETQYF. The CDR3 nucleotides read TGTGCCAGCAGCCGCGGGATAGCGGGAGGCCAAGAGACCCAGTACTTC.

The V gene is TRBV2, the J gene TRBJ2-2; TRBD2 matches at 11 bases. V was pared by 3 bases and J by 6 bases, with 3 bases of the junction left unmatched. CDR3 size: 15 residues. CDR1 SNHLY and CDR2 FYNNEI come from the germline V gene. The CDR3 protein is CASSEGSGRAGELFF. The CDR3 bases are TGTGCCAGCAGTGAGGGTAGCGGGAGGGCCGGGGAGCTGTTTTTT. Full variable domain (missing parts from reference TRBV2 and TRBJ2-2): EPEVTQTPSHQVTQMGQEVILRCVPISNHLYFYWYRQILGQKVEFLVSFYNNEISEKSEIFDDQFSVERPDGSNFTLKIRSTKLEDSAMYFCASSEGSGRAGELFFGEGSRLTVL.

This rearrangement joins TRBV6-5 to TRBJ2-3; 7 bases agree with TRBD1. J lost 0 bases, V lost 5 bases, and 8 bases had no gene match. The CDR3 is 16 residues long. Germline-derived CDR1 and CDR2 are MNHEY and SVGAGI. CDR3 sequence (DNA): TGTGCCAGCAGTAGGGACAGTTTCTCTAGCACAGATACGCAGTATTTT. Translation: CASSRDSFSSTDTQYF.

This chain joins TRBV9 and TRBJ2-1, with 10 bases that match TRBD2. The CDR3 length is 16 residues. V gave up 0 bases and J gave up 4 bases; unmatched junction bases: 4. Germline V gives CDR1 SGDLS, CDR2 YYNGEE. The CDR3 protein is CASSVEGAGGYNEQFF. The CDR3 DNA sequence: TGTGCCAGCAGCGTAGAAGGAGCGGGAGGGTACAATGAGCAGTTCTTC.

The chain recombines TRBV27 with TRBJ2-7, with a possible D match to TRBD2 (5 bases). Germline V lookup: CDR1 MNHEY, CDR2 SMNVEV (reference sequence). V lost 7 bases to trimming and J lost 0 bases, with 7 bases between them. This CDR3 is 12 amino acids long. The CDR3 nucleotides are TGTGCCAGCATTGGGAGCTCCTACGAGCAGTACTTC. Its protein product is CASIGSSYEQYF.

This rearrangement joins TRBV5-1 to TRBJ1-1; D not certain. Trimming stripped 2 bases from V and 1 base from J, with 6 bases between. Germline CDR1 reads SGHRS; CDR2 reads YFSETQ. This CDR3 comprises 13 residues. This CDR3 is CASSFGENTEAFF. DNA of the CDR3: TGCGCCAGCAGCTTCGGCGAGAACACTGAAGCTTTCTTT.

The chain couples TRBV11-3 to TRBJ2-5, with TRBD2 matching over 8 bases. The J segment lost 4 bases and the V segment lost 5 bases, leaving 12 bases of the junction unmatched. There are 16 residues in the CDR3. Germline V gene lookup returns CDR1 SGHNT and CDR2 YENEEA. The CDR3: CASSTPGLVSIETQYF. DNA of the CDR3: TGTGCCAGCAGCACACCGGGACTAGTGTCTATAGAGACCCAGTACTTC.

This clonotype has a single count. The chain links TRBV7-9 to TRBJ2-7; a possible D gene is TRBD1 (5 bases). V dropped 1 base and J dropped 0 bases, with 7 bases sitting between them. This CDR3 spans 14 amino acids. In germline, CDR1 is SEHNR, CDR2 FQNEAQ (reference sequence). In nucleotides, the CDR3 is TGTGCCAGCAGCTTAGTTCAGGGCTCCTACGAGCAGTACTTC. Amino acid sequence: CASSLVQGSYEQYF.

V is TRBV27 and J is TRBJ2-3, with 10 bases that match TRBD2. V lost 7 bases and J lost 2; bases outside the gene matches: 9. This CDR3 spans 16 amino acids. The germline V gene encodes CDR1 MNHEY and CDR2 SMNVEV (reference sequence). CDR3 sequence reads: CASKPLAGGATDTQYF. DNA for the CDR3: TGTGCCAGCAAGCCGTTAGCGGGGGGTGCCACAGATACGCAGTATTTT.

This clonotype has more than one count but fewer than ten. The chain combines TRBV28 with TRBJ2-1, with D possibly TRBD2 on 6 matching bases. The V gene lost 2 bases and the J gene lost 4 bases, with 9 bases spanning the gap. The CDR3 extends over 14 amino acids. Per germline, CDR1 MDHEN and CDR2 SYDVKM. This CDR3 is CASSLGGNYNEQFF. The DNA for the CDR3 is TGTGCCAGCAGTTTAGGGGGGAATTACAATGAGCAGTTCTTC.